This passage covers 20 T cell receptor beta chains from one sample sequenced in a study of T cells after yellow fever vaccination. TCRdb recomputed calls from the 5' RACE reads with MiXCR, one row per CDR3 protein. The profile shows around 320,000 distinct CDR3 sequences, roughly a tenth of them singletons. The starting material was CD4+ T cells sorted from PBMCs, obtained 45 days after the yellow fever booster vaccination. These receptors all come from a young man who received the YFV17D yellow fever vaccine.

This clonotype was seen only a few times. The CDR3 bases are TGTGCCAGCACCGGACATAACACCGGGGAGCTGTTTTTT. This encodes CASTGHNTGELFF. The chain joins TRBV28 to TRBJ2-2; possible D gene TRBD1, 5 bases. In germline, CDR1 is MDHEN, CDR2 SYDVKM. Trimming pared 7 bases from V and 2 bases from J, leaving 8 bases between. The length of the CDR3 is 13 residues.

This clonotype appeared once. This chain uses TRBV7-2 with TRBJ1-1; D unresolved. The CDR3 sequence is 16 residues long. Germline CDR1 is SGHTA and CDR2 is FQGNSA. V shed 4 bases and J shed 1 base, with 16 bases lying between them. The CDR3 loop is CASSWELIGRNTEAFF. DNA of the CDR3: TGTGCCAGCAGCTGGGAACTAATAGGGCGGAACACTGAAGCTTTCTTT.

This clonotype was observed a handful of times. The chain joins TRBV15 to TRBJ2-1; D remains ambiguous. This CDR3 region has 16 residues. Germline CDR1 is LNHNV and CDR2 is YYDKDF (reference sequence). Trimming cost V 1 base and J 2 bases, with 12 bases left between them. DNA for the CDR3: TGTGCCACCAGCAGAGTCCAGTTTGGGACCTACAATGAGCAGTTCTTC. Translating it yields CATSRVQFGTYNEQFF.

This chain's CDR3 is CASSLSVGGSGANVLTF. In DNA, the CDR3 is TGCGCCAGCAGCTTGTCCGTGGGAGGGTCTGGGGCCAACGTCCTGACTTTC. The genes are TRBV5-1 and TRBJ2-6; 7 bases match TRBD2. Germline CDR1 is SGHRS and CDR2 is YFSETQ. This CDR3 contains 17 residues. The ends lost 1 base at V and 1 base at J; junction bases unmatched: 5.

The CDR3 is CASSGSPNRGETQYF. The CDR3 region has the DNA TGTGCCAGCAGTGGAAGTCCCAACAGGGGTGAGACCCAGTACTTC. This sequence joins TRBV2 and TRBJ2-5, with TRBD1 matching over 7 bases. This CDR3 is 15 amino acids long. V dropped 4 bases and J dropped 5; count of bases not matched to a gene: 10. The V gene's germline CDR1 is SNHLY and CDR2 FYNNEI.

The V call is TRBV6-5, the J call TRBJ2-7, with D possibly TRBD2 on 5 matching bases. Germline loops: CDR1 MNHEY, CDR2 SVGAGI. V dropped 2 bases and J dropped 4 bases, with 15 bases sitting between them. The CDR3 has 15 amino acids. CDR3 coding DNA: TGTGCCAGCAGTTACCGGACTGGCTATTCTTACGAGCAGTACGTC. Translated, it gives CASSYRTGYSYEQYV.

This clonotype appeared a few times. The V call is TRBV7-2, the J call TRBJ1-4; D not resolved. Germline lookup yields CDR1 SGHTA and CDR2 FQGNSA. The CDR3 is 13 residues long. Trimming shortened V by 5 bases and J by 7 bases, and 11 bases separated the two germline ends. As DNA, the CDR3 is TGTGCCAGCAGCGCCCGGCCGGGTGAAAAACTGTTTTTT. Protein product: CASSARPGEKLFF.

The gene calls are TRBV20-1 and TRBJ2-3; D call uncertain. Germline CDR1 and CDR2: DFQATT and SNEGSKA (reference sequence). The CDR3 length is 12 residues. Trimming pared 3 bases from V and 4 bases from J, leaving 8 bases between. As DNA, the CDR3 is TGCAGTGCTAGGCAGGACCCAGATACGCAGTATTTT. This translates into CSARQDPDTQYF.

This clonotype was observed a few times. CDR3 DNA sequence: TGTGCCAGCAGCCAATTATCGGGTGCGGGACAAAGGACTGAAGCTTTCTTT. It yields the protein CASSQLSGAGQRTEAFF. The rearrangement uses TRBV28 and TRBJ1-1; maybe TRBD1 (6 bases). CDR1 is MDHEN and CDR2 is SYDVKM in the germline V gene. The V gene lost 6 bases and the J gene lost 5 bases, with 25 bases spanning the gap. This CDR3 is 17 amino acids long.

The chain has TRBV12-3 or TRBV12-4 and TRBJ1-5, with TRBD1 matching 8 bases. After removal of 7 bases from V and 7 bases from J, the junction contained 6 bases not matched to a gene. This CDR3 has 13 residues. CDR3 DNA: TGTGCCAGCACCGTAACAGGGGGGCAGCCCCAGCATTTT. Protein product: CASTVTGGQPQHF.

This clonotype was found many times. The rearrangement joins TRBV5-1 to TRBJ2-2; no clear D. The CDR3 is made up of 17 amino acids. Germline loops: CDR1 SGHRS, CDR2 YFSETQ. Trimming cost V 0 bases and J 2 bases, with 14 bases left between them. The CDR3 DNA reads TGCGCCAGCAGCTTGGGCCCCCAAAGCTACAACACCGGGGAGCTGTTTTTT. Residues: CASSLGPQSYNTGELFF.

This chain links TRBV4-2 with TRBJ2-2, with D possibly matching TRBD2 (6 bases). Germline V gene sequence: CDR1 LGHNA, CDR2 YNFKEQ. V dropped 4 bases and J dropped 3 bases, with 12 bases sitting between them. The CDR3 has 15 residues. This CDR3 reads CASSPRGEDTGELFF. CDR3 DNA: TGTGCCAGCAGCCCGAGAGGGGAGGACACCGGGGAGCTGTTTTTT.

V usage is TRBV7-2 and J usage is TRBJ2-7, with D unresolved. V was clipped by 2 bases and J by 0 bases, with 8 bases between them. This CDR3 spans 14 amino acids. CDR1 and CDR2 (germline): SGHTA, FQGNSA. CDR3 sequence reads: CASSLYSYSYEQYF. CDR3 sequence (DNA): TGTGCCAGCAGCTTATATTCCTACTCCTACGAGCAGTACTTC.

This clonotype was detected ten times or more. The rearrangement uses TRBV7-8 and TRBJ2-6; the D call may be TRBD1 or TRBD2 (7 bases each). The CDR3 contains 18 residues. Germline V gene lookup returns CDR1 SGHVS and CDR2 FQNEAQ. Trimming stripped 10 bases from V and 1 base from J, with 23 bases between. The CDR3 spells CATPSGGRGQSGANVLTF. The CDR3 DNA follows: TGTGCCACCCCTTCTGGGGGGAGGGGGCAGTCTGGGGCCAACGTCCTGACTTTC.

This clonotype was found a few times. V and J are TRBV6-5 and TRBJ2-7; D may be TRBD1 (5 bases). Germline assignment: CDR1 MNHEY and CDR2 SVGAGI. Between the trimmed V and J ends, which lost 5 bases and 1 base, there was a span of 18 bases. CDR3 size: 16 residues. CDR3: CASSKVQAGPSYEQYF. Here the CDR3 DNA reads TGTGCCAGCAGTAAGGTACAGGCTGGTCCTTCCTACGAGCAGTACTTC.

CDR3 in DNA: TGTGCTAGCAGGACAGGGGGCGTTTTGTGGCACACTGAAGCTTTCTTT. This encodes CASRTGGVLWHTEAFF. The genes are TRBV12-5 and TRBJ1-1; 11 positions match TRBD1. CDR1 and CDR2 (germline): LGHNT, FRNRAP. The CDR3 spans 16 residues. J lost 3 bases, V lost 9 bases, and 12 bases had no gene match.

This clonotype came up a few times. The J gene is TRBJ2-3, the V gene TRBV3-1; a weak D match, TRBD1 (5 bases). The CDR3 consists of 14 residues. Germline assignment: CDR1 LGHDT and CDR2 YNNKEL (reference sequence). V gave up 1 base and J gave up 6 bases, with 11 bases separating them. The CDR3 DNA reads TGTGCCAGCAGCCAAGGCAGGGCGTTCGATACGCAGTATTTT. The encoded protein is CASSQGRAFDTQYF.

In this sample, this clonotype turned up a few times. The J gene is TRBJ1-2, the V gene TRBV6-1, with D possibly matching TRBD1 (5 bases). V lost 0 bases, J lost 4 bases, and 9 bases lay in between. Germline V gene lookup returns CDR1 MNHNS and CDR2 SASEGT. The CDR3 has 14 residues. The CDR3 spells CASSEAGTRYGYTF. The CDR3 nucleotides read TGTGCCAGCAGTGAAGCAGGGACGCGCTATGGCTACACCTTC.

A few counts support this clonotype. This chain uses TRBV3-1 with TRBJ2-3; TRBD2 agrees at 10 bases. J gave up 9 bases and V 4 bases, and 13 bases lay outside the gene matches. The length of the CDR3 is 16 residues. The germline V gene has CDR1 LGHDT and CDR2 YNNKEL (reference sequence). CDR3 coding DNA: TGTGCCAGCAGCCTCCGGAGGAGCGGGGGGGCGGGCACGCAGTATTTT. Protein: CASSLRRSGGAGTQYF.

V is TRBV18 and J is TRBJ2-5; perhaps TRBD2 as D (6 bases). The germline V gene has CDR1 KGHSH and CDR2 LQKENI. Trimming cost V 4 bases and J 5 bases, with 11 bases left between them. CDR3 length: 13 residues. For the CDR3, the DNA is TGTGCCAGCTCACAGGAGGGCTGGGAGACCCAGTACTTC. Its translation: CASSQEGWETQYF.